This T cell receptor beta chain came from a study of a mutant IDH1 vaccine in newly diagnosed glioma. Looking at the study overall: Radiotherapy, temozolomide, or both had been given previously, and both were given to most. Visit V13 took place at week 47, and visit V12 happened at week 35.

Worth noting for this clone: Its antigen remains unknown.

This table comes from immunoSEQ multiplex PCR, and its TCRdb copy is limited to in-frame clones, with some not included. The data contain approximately 84,000 clones, 80% to 90% of them singletons. V was cut by 0 bases and J by 5 bases, with 10 bases left in between. Per germline, CDR1 MNHNY and CDR2 SVGAGI (reference sequence). The length of the CDR3 is 14 residues. Time point given: week 47, end of study. Every vaccination contained 300 ug of the mutant IDH1 20-mer peptide and was paired with topical imiquimod. Patients came in for eight vaccinations, in weeks 1, 3, 5, 7, 11, 15, 19 and 23. The input for sequencing was PBMCs, taken from a glioma patient whose treatment included an IDH1 peptide vaccine. This receptor was identified in a man in his forties or fifties with glioma. The genes are TRBV6-6 and TRBJ1-2; D uncertain. As DNA, the CDR3 is TGTGCCAGCAGTTACTCAACGGAATTATATGGCTACACCTTC. Protein product: CASSYSTELYGYTF.